Below are 3 T cell receptor beta chains sequenced from a single sample in a study of human CD8 memory T cell subsets. Early memory CD8+ T cells that were CCR7+ PD-1+ TIGIT+ with exhausted-like traits constituted the TPEX cells. Researchers made TCR beta libraries via UMI-labeled 5' RACE. Reprocessing the 5' RACE reads, TCRdb reports a single entry for every CDR3 protein and omits DNA. The sample spans under 7,000 distinct CDR3 sequences; the ten largest clones claim about 20%. Material: CD8+ T cells from PBMCs. The receptors derive from a human donor in good health.

The V and J genes are TRBV11-2 and TRBJ2-7; TCRdb gives TRBD2 as the D gene, but with no DNA this cannot be confirmed. From germline, CDR1 is SGHAT and CDR2 FQNNGV. The CDR3 length is 15 residues. CDR3 in amino acids: CASSRGTSGIGEQYF.

The chain has TRBV3-1 and TRBJ2-7. The CDR3 is 15 amino acids. Germline loops: CDR1 LGHDT, CDR2 YNNKEL (reference sequence). The CDR3 loop is CASSQDLNTAYEQYF.

This chain joins TRBV7-9 and TRBJ2-1; checking the TCRdb D call of TRBD2 is not possible without DNA. CDR3 size: 16 residues. CDR1 and CDR2 (germline): SEHNR, FQNEAQ (reference sequence). CDR3 protein: CASSPSGSGRGNEQFF. Full variable domain (outside the CDR3, taken from reference TRBV7-9 and TRBJ2-1): DTGVSQNPRHKITKRGQNVTFRCDPISEHNRLYWYRQTLGQGPEFLTYFQNEAQLEKSRLLSDRFSAERPKGSFSTLEIQRTEQGDSAMYLCASSPSGSGRGNEQFFGPGTRLTVL.